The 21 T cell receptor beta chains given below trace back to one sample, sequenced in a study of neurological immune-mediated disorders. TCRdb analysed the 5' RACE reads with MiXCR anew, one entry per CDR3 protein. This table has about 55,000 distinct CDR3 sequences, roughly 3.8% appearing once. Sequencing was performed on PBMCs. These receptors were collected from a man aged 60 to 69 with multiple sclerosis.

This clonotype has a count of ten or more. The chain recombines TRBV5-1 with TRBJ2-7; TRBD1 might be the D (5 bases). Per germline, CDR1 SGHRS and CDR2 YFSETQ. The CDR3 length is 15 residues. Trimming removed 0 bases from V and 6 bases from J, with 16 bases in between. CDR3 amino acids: CASSLEGAPGLEQYF. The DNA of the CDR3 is TGCGCCAGCAGCTTGGAAGGGGCGCCTGGGCTCGAGCAGTACTTC.

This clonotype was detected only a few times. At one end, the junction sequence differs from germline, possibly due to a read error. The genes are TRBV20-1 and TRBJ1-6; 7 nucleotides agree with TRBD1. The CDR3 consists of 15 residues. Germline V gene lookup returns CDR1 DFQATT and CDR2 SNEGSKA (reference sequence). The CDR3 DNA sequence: TGCAGTGCTAGTGTCCGGACAGGAGAGAATTCACCCCTACACTTT. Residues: CSASVRTGENSPLHF.

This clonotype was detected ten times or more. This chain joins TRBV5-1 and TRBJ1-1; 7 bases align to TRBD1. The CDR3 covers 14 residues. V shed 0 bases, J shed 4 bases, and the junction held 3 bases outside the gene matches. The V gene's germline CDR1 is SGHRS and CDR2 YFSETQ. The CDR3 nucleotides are TGCGCCAGCAGCTTGGTTAGGGGGCCCACTGAAGCTTTCTTT. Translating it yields CASSLVRGPTEAFF.

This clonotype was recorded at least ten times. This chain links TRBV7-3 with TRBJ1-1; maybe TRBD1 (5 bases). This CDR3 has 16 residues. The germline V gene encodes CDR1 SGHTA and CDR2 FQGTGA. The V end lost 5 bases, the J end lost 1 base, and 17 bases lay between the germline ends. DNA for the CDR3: TGTGCCAGCAGCCCGGTATCCAGGGCCCCGAACACTGAAGCTTTCTTT. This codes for CASSPVSRAPNTEAFF.

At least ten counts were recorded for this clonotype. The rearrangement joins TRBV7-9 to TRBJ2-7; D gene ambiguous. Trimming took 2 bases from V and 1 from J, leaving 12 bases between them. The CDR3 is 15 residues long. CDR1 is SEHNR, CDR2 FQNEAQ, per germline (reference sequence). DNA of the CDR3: TGTGCCAGCAGCTTACTTACCGCGGAATCCTACGAGCAGTACTTC. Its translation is CASSLLTAESYEQYF.

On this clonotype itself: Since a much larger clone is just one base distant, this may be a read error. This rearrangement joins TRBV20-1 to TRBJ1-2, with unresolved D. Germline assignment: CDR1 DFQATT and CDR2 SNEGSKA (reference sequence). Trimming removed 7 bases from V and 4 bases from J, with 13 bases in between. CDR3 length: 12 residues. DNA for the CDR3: TGCAGTGTTGGAAAGGAGGGCTATGGCTACACCTTC. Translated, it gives CSVGKEGYGYTF.

CDR3 in amino acids: CSAKSMGGAGELFF. The CDR3 DNA reads TGCAGTGCTAAGAGCATGGGGGGGGCCGGGGAGCTGTTTTTT. V is TRBV20-1 and J is TRBJ2-2; 7 bases agree with TRBD2. V lost 4 bases to trimming and J lost 6 bases; unmatched junction nucleotides: 8. This CDR3 is built from 14 residues. Germline V gene data show CDR1 as DFQATT and CDR2 as SNEGSKA (reference sequence).

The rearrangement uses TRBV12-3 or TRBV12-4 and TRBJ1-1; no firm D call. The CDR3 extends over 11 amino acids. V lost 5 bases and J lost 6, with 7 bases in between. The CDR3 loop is CASSDFSEAFF. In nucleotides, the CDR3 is TGTGCCAGCAGTGACTTTTCTGAAGCTTTCTTT.

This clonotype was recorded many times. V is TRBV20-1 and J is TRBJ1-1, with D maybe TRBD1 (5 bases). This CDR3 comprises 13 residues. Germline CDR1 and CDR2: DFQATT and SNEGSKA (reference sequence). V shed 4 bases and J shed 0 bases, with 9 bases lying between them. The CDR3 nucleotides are TGCAGTGCTATTCGGGGGGTGAACACTGAAGCTTTCTTT. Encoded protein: CSAIRGVNTEAFF.

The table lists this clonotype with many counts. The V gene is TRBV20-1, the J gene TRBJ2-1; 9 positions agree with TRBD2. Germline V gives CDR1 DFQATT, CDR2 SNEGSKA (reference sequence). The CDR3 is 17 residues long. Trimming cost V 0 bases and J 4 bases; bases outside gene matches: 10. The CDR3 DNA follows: TGCAGTGCTAGAGATAAGCCTAGCGGGGTTACATACAATGAGCAGTTCTTC. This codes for CSARDKPSGVTYNEQFF.

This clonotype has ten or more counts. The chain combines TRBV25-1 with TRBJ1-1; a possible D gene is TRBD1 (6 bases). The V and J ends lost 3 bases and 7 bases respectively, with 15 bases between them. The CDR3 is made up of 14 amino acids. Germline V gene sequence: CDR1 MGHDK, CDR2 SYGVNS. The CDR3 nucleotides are TGTGCCAGCAGTGAGTCGTGGGACATCGGTGAAGCTTTCTTT. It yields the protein CASSESWDIGEAFF.

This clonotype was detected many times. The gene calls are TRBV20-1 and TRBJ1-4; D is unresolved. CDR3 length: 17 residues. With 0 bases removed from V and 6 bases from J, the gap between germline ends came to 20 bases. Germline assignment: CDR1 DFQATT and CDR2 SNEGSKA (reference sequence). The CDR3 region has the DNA TGCAGTGCTAGAGATAAATTCGATTCGTGGCGGTATGAAAAACTGTTTTTT. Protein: CSARDKFDSWRYEKLFF.

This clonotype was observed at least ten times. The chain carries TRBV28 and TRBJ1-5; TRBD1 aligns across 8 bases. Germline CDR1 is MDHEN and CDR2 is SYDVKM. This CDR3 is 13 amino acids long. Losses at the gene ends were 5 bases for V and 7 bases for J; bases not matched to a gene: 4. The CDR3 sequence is CASSGQGWQPQHF. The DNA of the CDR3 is TGTGCCAGCAGTGGACAGGGTTGGCAGCCCCAGCATTTT.

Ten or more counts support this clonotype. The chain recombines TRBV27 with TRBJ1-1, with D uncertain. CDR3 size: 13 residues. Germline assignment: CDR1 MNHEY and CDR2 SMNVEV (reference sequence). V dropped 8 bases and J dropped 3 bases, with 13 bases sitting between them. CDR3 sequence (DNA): TGTGCCAGCCGATGGACGGTATACACTGAAGCTTTCTTT. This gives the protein CASRWTVYTEAFF.

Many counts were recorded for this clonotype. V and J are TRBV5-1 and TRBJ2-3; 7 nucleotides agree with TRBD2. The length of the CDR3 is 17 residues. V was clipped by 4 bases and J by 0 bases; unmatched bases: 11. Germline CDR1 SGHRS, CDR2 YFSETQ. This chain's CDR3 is CASSPYAGDPSTDTQYF. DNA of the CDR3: TGCGCCAGCAGCCCCTATGCGGGGGACCCTAGCACAGATACGCAGTATTTT.

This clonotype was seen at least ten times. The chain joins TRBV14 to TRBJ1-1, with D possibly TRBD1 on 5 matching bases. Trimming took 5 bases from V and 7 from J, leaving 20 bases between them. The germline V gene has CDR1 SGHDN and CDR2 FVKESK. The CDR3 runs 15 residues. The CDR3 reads CASSFNPYAGGEAFF. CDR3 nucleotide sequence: TGTGCCAGCAGCTTCAACCCCTACGCGGGGGGTGAAGCTTTCTTT.

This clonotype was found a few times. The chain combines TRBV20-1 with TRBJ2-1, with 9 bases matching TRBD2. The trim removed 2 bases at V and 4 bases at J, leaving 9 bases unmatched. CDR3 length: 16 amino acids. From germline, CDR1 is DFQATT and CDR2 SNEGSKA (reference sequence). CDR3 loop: CSARSRLAEQYNEQFF. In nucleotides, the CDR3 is TGCAGTGCTAGATCTCGACTAGCGGAACAGTACAATGAGCAGTTCTTC.

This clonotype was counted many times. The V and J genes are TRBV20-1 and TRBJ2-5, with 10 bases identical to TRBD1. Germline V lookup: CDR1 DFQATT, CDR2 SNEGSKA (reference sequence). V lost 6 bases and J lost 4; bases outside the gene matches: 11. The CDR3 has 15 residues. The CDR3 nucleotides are TGCAGTGCCTTACCGGGACAGGGGTGGCTAGAGACCCAGTACTTC. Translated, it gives CSALPGQGWLETQYF.

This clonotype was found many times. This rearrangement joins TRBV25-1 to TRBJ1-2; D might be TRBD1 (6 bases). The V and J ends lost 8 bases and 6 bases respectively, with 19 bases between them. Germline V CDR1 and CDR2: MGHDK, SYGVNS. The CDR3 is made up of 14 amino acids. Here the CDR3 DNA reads TGTGCCAGCGCGGGGATCCCAGGGGTGGATGGCTACACCTTC. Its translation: CASAGIPGVDGYTF.

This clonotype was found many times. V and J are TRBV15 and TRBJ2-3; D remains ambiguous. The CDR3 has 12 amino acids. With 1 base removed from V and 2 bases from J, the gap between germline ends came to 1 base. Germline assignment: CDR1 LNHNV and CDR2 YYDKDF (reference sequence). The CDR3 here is CATSRATDTQYF. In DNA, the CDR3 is TGTGCCACCAGCAGAGCCACAGATACGCAGTATTTT.

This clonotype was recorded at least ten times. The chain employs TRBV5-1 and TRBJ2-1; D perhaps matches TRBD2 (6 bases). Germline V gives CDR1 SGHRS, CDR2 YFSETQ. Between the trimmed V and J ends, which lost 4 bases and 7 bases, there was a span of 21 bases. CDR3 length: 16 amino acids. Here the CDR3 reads CASSQMSGELRNEQFF. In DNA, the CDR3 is TGCGCCAGCAGCCAGATGTCGGGAGAACTCCGAAATGAGCAGTTCTTC.